The rows below give T cell receptor beta chains drawn from one sample of a study of identical twins. TCRdb re-called the 5' RACE reads through MiXCR, storing one row per CDR3 protein. Of approximately 680,000 distinct CDR3 sequences listed, roughly 7.2% are singletons. Another study also made use of these data, one on yellow fever vaccine responses in identical twins.

Sequenced sample: PBMCs. These receptors were obtained from a woman under 30 in good health. Both conserved end residues are part of each CDR3. Each record gives: D gene, J gene, V gene, clone size, CDR3 DNA, CDR3 protein. The D gene is left open where the match is weak. Part of the rows lack a size; the others show once, few, many or a class for expanded clones.

d_call: TRBD1
j_call: TRBJ1-2
v_call: TRBV6-1
clone_size: few
cdr3_nt: TGTGCCAGCAGGAAGACAGGGCTAAACTATGGCTACACCTTC
cdr3_aa: CASRKTGLNYGYTF

d_call: -
j_call: TRBJ2-1
v_call: TRBV5-1
clone_size: many
cdr3_nt: TGCGCCAGCAGCCCCGGGACCAGGGTTACCCATGAGCAGTTCTTC
cdr3_aa: CASSPGTRVTHEQFF

d_call: -
j_call: TRBJ2-1
v_call: TRBV5-1
clone_size: many
cdr3_nt: TGCGCCAGCAGCTTGGGGACAGAGTACAATGAGCAGTTCTTC
cdr3_aa: CASSLGTEYNEQFF

d_call: -
j_call: TRBJ2-7
v_call: TRBV24-1
clone_size: many
cdr3_nt: TGTGCCACCAGTGACAGGACAGGCTCCGGGGGGCAGTACTTC
cdr3_aa: CATSDRTGSGGQYF

d_call: TRBD1
j_call: TRBJ2-2
v_call: TRBV11-2
clone_size: many
cdr3_nt: TGTGCCAGCAGCTCCCAGGTGGCAGGGGGTCCCGGGGAGCTGTTTTTT
cdr3_aa: CASSSQVAGGPGELFF

d_call: -
j_call: TRBJ2-7
v_call: TRBV19
clone_size: few
cdr3_nt: TGTGCCAGTAGTATGGGACCCCCAGGCCACGAGCAGTACTTC
cdr3_aa: CASSMGPPGHEQYF

d_call: -
j_call: TRBJ1-2
v_call: TRBV28
clone_size: -
cdr3_nt: TGTGCCAGCAGTTCCAATAATAACTATGGCTACACCTTC
cdr3_aa: CASSSNNNYGYTF

d_call: TRBD2
j_call: TRBJ2-2
v_call: TRBV20-1
clone_size: -
cdr3_nt: TGCAGTGCTAGAGATATGAGACTAGCGGGAGTGGTCGGGGAGCTGTTTTTT
cdr3_aa: CSARDMRLAGVVGELFF

d_call: -
j_call: TRBJ2-6
v_call: TRBV6-5
clone_size: few
cdr3_nt: TGTGCCAGCAGTTACTCGGAGCCCTATGGGGCCAACGTCCTGACTTTC
cdr3_aa: CASSYSEPYGANVLTF

d_call: -
j_call: TRBJ2-5
v_call: TRBV5-1
clone_size: -
cdr3_nt: TGCGCCAGCAGCTTAGGATCGGGACGAGAGGAGACCCAGTACTTC
cdr3_aa: CASSLGSGREETQYF

d_call: TRBD1
j_call: TRBJ2-5
v_call: TRBV29-1
clone_size: few
cdr3_nt: TGCAGCGTCGCAAGCGGACAGGGGGAGACCCAGTACTTC
cdr3_aa: CSVASGQGETQYF

d_call: TRBD2
j_call: TRBJ2-1
v_call: TRBV7-7
clone_size: many
cdr3_nt: TGTGCCAGCAGCTTAGCCTTCTCTAGCGGGAGGGTGTCCTACAATGAGCAGTTCTTC
cdr3_aa: CASSLAFSSGRVSYNEQFF

d_call: TRBD2
j_call: TRBJ2-1
v_call: TRBV15
clone_size: few
cdr3_nt: TGTGCCACCAGCTTAAGCGGGATTCCCTACAATGAGCAGTTCTTC
cdr3_aa: CATSLSGIPYNEQFF

d_call: -
j_call: TRBJ1-5
v_call: TRBV12-3/TRBV12-4
clone_size: -
cdr3_nt: TGTGCCAGCAGGACCGGTGGTGGGCGCAATCAGCCCCAGCATTTT
cdr3_aa: CASRTGGGRNQPQHF